This T cell receptor beta chain was sequenced during a study of OX40 agonist ivuxolimab in advanced cancers. Study outcomes and limitations: Both CD4+ and CD8+ T cell populations in blood had undergone clonal expansion by week 6 at 0.1 to 3.0 mg/kg. Relative to CD4+, CD8+ T cells held more expanded clones on average. Low normalized T-cell clonal expansion was also seen in some nonresponders.

Method: immunoSEQ multiplex PCR; TCRdb's copy keeps in-frame clones and lacks some. The repertoire has approximately 100,000 clones, roughly nine tenths of them found once; the top ten carry around 0.48%. For this clone: Its antigen is currently unknown. The sample has other DNA sequences that encode this CDR3 too.

V was trimmed by 0 bases and J by 1 base, leaving 7 bases between them. From germline, CDR1 is SGHRS and CDR2 YFSETQ. The CDR3 sequence is 15 residues long. The receptor was isolated from an adult with an advanced solid tumor such as melanoma, head and neck, liver or kidney cancer. Sample: CD4+ or CD8+ T cells sorted from blood, taken in a trial of the OX40 agonist ivuxolimab. This sequence joins TRBV5-1 and TRBJ2-2; D perhaps matches TRBD1 (6 bases). CDR3 DNA: TGCGCCAGCAGCTTGGGGACAGTGAACACCGGGGAGCTGTTTTTT. The encoded protein is CASSLGTVNTGELFF.